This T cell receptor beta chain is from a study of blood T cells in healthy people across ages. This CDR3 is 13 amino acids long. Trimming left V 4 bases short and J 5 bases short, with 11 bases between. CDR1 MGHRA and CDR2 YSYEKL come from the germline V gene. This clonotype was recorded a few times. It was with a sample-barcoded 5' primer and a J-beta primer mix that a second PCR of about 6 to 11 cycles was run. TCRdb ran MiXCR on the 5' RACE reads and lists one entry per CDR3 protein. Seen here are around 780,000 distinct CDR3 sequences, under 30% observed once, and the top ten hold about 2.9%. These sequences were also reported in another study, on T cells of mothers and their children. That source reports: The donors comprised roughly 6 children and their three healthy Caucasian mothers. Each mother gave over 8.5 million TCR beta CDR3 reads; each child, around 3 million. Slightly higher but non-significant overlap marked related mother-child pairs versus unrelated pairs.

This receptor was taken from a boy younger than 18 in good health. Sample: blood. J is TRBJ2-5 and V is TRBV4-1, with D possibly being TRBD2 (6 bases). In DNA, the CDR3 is TGCGCCAGCAGCCTCCTGGGACTCGAGACCCAGTACTTC. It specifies CASSLLGLETQYF.